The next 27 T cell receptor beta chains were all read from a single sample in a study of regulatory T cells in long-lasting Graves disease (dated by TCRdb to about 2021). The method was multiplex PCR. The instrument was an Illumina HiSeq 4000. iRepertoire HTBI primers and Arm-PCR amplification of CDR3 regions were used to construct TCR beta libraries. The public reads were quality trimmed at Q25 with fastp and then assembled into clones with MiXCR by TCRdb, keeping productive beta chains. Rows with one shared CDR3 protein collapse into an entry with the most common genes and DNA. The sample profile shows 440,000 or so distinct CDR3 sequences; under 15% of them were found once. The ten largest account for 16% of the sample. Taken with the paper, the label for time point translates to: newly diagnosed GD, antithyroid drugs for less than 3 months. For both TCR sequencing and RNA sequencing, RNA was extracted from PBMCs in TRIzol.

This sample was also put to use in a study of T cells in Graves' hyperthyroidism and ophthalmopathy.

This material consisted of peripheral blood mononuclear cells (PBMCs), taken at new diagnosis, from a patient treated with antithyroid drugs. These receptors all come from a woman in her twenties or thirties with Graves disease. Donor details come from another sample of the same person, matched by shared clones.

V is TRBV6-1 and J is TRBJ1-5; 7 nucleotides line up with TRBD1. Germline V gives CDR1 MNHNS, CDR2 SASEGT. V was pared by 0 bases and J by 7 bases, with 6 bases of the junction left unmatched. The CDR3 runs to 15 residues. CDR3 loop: CASSEALEGAQPQHF. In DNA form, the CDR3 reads TGTGCCAGCAGTGAAGCGCTTGAGGGGGCGCAGCCCCAGCATTTT.

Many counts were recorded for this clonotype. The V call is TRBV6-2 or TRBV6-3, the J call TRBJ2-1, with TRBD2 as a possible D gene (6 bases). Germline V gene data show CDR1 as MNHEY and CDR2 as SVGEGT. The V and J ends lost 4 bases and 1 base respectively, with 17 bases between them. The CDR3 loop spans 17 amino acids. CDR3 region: CASSLRALAQSYNEQFF. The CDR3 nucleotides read TGTGCCAGCAGTTTAAGGGCTCTAGCGCAGTCCTACAATGAGCAGTTCTTC.

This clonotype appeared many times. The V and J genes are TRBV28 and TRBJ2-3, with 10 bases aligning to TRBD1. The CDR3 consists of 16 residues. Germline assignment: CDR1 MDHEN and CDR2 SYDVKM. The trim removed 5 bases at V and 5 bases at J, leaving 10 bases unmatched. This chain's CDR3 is CASSKATGGRGDTQYF. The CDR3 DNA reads TGTGCCAGCAGTAAAGCGACAGGGGGCCGGGGAGATACGCAGTATTTT.

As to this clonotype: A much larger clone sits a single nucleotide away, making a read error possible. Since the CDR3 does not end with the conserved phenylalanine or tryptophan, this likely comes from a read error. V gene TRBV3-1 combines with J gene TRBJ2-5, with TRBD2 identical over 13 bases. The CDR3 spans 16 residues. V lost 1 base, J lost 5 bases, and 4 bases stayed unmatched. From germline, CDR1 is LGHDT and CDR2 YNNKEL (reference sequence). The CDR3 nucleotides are TGTGCCAGCAGCCAAGGACTAGCGGGAGGAGGGGAGACCCAGTACTCC. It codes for CASSQGLAGGGETQYS.

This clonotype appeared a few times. The CDR3 region is CASSESAPNEKLFF. As DNA, the CDR3 is TGCGCCAGCAGTGAGTCAGCCCCTAATGAAAAACTGTTTTTT. The genes are TRBV10-1 and TRBJ1-4; D uncertain. This CDR3 is built from 14 residues. The V end was cut by 0 bases, the J end by 3 bases, with 5 bases between. Germline V gene sequence: CDR1 WNHNN, CDR2 SYGVQD (reference sequence).

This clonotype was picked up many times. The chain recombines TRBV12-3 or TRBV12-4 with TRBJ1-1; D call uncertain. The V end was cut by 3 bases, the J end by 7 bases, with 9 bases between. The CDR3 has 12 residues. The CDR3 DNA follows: TGTGCCAGCAGTTTCTTAGCCCTTGAAGCTTTCTTT. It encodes CASSFLALEAFF.

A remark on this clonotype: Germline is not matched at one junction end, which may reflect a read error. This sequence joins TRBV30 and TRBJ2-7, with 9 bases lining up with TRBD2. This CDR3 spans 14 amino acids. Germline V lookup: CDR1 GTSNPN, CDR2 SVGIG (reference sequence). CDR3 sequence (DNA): TGTGCCTGGAGTGCAACCGGGACTAGCACAGCCGTGGACTTC. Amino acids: CAWSATGTSTAVDF.

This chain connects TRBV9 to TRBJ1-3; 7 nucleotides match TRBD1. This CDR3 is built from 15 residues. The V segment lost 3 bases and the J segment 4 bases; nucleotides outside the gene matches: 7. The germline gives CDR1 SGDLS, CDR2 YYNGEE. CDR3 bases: TGTGCCAGCAGCGCCGGGACAGCTTACGGAAACACCATATATTTT. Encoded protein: CASSAGTAYGNTIYF.

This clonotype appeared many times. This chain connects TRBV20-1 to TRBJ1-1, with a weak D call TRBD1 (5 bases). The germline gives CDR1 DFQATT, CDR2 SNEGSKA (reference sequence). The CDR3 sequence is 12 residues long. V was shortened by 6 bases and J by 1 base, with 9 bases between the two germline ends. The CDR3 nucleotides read TGCAGTGCCAGCGGGGGGAACACTGAAGCTTTCTTT. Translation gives CSASGGNTEAFF.

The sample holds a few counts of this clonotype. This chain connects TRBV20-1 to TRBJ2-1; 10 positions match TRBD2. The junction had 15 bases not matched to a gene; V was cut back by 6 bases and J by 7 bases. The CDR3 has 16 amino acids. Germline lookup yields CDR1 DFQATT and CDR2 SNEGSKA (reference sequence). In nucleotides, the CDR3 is TGCAGTGCCGAAAACACCCTAGCGGGAGAGGTTAATGAGCAGTTCTTC. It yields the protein CSAENTLAGEVNEQFF.

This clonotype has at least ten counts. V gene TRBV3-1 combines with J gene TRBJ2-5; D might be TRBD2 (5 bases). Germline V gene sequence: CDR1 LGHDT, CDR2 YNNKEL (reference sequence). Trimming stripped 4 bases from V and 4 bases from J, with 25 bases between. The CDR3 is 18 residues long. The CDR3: CASSPTRTRPISGETQYF. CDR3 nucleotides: TGTGCCAGCAGCCCCACAAGGACTCGACCCATATCGGGAGAGACCCAGTACTTC.

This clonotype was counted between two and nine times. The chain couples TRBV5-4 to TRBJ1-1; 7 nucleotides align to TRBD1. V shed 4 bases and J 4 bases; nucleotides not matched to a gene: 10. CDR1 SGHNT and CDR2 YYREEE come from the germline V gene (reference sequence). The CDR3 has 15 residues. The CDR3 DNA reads TGTGCCAGCAGCCTGAGACAGGGACGGGGCACTGAAGCTTTCTTT. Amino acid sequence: CASSLRQGRGTEAFF. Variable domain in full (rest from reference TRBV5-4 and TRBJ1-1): ETGVTQSPTHLIKTRGQQVTLRCSSQSGHNTVSWYQQALGQGPQFIFQYYREEENGRGNFPPRFSGLQFPNYSSELNVNALELDDSALYLCASSLRQGRGTEAFFGQGTRLTVV.

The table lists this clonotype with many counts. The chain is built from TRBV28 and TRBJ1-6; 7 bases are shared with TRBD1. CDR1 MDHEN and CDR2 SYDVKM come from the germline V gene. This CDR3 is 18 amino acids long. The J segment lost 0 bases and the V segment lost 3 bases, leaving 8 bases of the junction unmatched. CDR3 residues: CASSFEGQLSSYNSPLHF. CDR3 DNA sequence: TGTGCCAGCAGTTTTGAGGGACAGCTCAGCTCCTATAATTCACCCCTCCACTTT.

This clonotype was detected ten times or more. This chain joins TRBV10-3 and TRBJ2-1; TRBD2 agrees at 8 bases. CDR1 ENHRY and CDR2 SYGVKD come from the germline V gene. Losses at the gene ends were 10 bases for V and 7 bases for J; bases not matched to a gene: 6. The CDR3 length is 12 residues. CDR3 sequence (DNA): TGTGCCACCGGGACTAGTACTAATGAGCAGTTCTTC. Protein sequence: CATGTSTNEQFF.

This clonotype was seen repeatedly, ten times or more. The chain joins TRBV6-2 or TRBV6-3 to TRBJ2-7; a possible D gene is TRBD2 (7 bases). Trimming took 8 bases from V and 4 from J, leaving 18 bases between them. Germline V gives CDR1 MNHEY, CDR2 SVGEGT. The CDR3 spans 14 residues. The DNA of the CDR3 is TGTGCCAGCGGAGTCCCAGGGGAGGGATACGAGCAGTACTTC. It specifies CASGVPGEGYEQYF.

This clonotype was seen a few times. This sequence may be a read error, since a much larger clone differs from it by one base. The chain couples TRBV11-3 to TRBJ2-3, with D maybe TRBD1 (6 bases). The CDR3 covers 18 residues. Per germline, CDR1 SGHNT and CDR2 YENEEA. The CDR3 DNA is TGTGCCAGCAGCTTAGATGGACAGTGGGATCCGGCGACAGATGCGCAGTATTTT. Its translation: CASSLDGQWDPATDAQYF. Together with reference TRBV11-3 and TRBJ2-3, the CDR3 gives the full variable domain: EAGVVQSPRYKIIEKKQPVAFWCNPISGHNTLYWYLQNLGQGPELLIRYENEEAVDDSQLPKDRFSAERLKGVDSTLKIQPAELGDSAVYLCASSLDGQWDPATDAQYFGPGTRLTVL.

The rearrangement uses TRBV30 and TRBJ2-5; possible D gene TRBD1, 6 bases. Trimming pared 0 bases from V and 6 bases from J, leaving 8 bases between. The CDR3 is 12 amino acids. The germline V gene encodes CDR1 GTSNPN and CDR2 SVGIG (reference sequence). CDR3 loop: CAWSVQGQTQYF. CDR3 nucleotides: TGTGCCTGGAGTGTTCAGGGGCAGACCCAGTACTTC.

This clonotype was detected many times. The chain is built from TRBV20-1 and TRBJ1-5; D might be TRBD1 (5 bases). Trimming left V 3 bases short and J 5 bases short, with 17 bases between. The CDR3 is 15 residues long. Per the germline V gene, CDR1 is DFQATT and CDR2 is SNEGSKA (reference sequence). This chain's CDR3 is CSASKEGRKDQPQHF. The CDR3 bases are TGCAGTGCTAGTAAGGAGGGGAGGAAGGATCAGCCCCAGCATTTT.

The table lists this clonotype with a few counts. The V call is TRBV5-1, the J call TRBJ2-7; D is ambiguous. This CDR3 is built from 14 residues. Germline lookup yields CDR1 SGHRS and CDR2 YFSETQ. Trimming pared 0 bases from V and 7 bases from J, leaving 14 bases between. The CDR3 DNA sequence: TGCGCCAGCAGCTTGGATACGGCCTATGGAGAGCAGTACTTC. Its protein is CASSLDTAYGEQYF.

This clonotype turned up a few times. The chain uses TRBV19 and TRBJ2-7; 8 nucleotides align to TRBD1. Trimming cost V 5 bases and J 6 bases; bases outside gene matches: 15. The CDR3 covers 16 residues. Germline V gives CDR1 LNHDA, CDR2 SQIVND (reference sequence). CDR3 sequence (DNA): TGTGCCAGTAGTCCCTGGGGGACAGGTAACCCTCTCGAGCAGTACTTC. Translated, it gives CASSPWGTGNPLEQYF.

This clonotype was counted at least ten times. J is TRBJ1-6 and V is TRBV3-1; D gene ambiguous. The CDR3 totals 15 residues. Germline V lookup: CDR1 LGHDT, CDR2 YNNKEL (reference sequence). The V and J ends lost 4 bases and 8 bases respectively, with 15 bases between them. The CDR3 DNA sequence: TGTGCCAGCAGCCTCGGTCCAGGTCGCGATTCACCCCTCCACTTT. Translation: CASSLGPGRDSPLHF.

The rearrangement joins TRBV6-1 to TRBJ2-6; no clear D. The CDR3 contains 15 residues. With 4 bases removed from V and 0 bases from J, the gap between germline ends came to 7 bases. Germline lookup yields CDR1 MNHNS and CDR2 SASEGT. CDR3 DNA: TGTGCCAGCAGTGCTACAATCTCTGGGGCCAACGTCCTGACTTTC. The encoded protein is CASSATISGANVLTF.

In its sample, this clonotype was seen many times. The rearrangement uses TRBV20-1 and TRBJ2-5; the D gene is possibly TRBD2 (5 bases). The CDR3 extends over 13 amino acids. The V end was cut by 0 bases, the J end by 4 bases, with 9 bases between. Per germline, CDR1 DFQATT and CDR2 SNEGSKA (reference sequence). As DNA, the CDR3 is TGCAGTGCTAGAGATGGGCGGGCAGAGACCCAGTACTTC. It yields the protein CSARDGRAETQYF.

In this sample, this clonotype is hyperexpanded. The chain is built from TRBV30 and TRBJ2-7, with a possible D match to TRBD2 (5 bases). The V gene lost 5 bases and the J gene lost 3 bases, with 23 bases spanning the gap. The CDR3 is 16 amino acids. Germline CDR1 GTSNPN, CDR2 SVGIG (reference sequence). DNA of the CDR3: TGTGCCTGGGATCCGGTGGGTGGAGGAATCGACTACGAGCAGTACTTC. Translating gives CAWDPVGGGIDYEQYF.

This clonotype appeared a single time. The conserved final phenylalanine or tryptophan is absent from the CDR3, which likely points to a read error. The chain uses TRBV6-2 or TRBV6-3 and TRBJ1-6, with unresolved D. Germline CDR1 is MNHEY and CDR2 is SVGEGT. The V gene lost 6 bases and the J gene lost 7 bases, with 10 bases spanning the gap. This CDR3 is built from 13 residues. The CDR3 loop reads CASSFGPNSPLHS. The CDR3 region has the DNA TGTGCCAGCAGCTTTGGCCCGAATTCACCCCTCCACTCT.

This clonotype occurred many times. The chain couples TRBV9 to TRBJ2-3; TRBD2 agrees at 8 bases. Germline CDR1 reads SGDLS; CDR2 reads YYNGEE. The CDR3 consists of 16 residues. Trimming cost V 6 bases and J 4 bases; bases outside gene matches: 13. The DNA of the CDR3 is TGTGCCAGCACCGACTGGGGAGCGGGAGATCCAGATACGCAGTATTTT. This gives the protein CASTDWGAGDPDTQYF.

CDR3 DNA sequence: TGTGCCAGCAGTGATCCAGGGCGGACTGAAGCTTTCTTT. Its translation is CASSDPGRTEAFF. The chain couples TRBV25-1 to TRBJ1-1; weak D call: TRBD1 (5 bases). Germline loops: CDR1 MGHDK, CDR2 SYGVNS. The CDR3 is 13 amino acids. Between the trimmed V and J ends, which lost 3 bases and 5 bases, there was a span of 10 bases.